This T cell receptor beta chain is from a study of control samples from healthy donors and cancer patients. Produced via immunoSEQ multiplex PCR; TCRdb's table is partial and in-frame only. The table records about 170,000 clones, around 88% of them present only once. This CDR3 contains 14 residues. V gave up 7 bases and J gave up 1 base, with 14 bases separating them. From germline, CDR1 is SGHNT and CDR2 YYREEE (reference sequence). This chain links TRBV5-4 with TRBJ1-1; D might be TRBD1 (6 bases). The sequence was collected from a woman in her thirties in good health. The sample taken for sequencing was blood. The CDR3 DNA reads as TGTGCCAGCGGGATACAGGGATGGAACACTGAAGCTTTCTTT. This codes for CASGIQGWNTEAFF.